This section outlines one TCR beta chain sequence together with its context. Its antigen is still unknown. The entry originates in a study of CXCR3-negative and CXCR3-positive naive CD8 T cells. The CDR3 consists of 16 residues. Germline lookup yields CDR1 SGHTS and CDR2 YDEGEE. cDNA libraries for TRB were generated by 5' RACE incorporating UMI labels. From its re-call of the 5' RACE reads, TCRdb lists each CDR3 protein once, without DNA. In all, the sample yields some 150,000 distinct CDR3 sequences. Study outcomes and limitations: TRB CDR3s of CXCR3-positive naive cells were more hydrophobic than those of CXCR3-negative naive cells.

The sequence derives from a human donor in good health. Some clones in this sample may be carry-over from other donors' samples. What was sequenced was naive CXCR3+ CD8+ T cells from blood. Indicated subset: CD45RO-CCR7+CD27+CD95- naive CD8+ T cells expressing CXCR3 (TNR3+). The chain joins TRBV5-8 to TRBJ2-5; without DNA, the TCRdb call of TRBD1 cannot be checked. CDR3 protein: CASSLVTGGFEETQYF. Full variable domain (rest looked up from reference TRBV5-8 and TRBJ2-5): EAGVTQSPTHLIKTRGQQATLRCSPISGHTSVYWYQQALGLGLQFLLWYDEGEERNRGNFPPRFSGRQFPNYSSELNVNALELEDSALYLCASSLVTGGFEETQYFGPGTRLLVL.